This paragraph covers one T cell receptor (beta chain) sequence. CDR1 and CDR2 (germline): SGHAT, FQNNGV. The V end was cut by 1 base, the J end by 0 bases, with 7 bases between. The length of the CDR3 is 15 residues. The record originates from a study of identical twins. TCRdb called the 5' RACE reads again in MiXCR, with one record for every CDR3 protein. The table lists some 730,000 distinct CDR3 sequences, over 15% of them singletons. This sample was also put to use in a study of T cells expressing NK-cell markers.

This sequence originates from a woman aged 18-29 years in good health. The J gene is TRBJ2-4, the V gene TRBV11-2; D remains ambiguous. Sequencing was done on a sample of PBMCs. The CDR3 DNA reads as TGTGCCAGCAGCTTAGTTGGCTTAGCCAAAAACATTCAGTACTTC. Translation: CASSLVGLAKNIQYF.